The rows below give T cell receptor beta chains drawn from one sample of a study of CD8+ T cells in alopecia areata. Clones were read by immunoSEQ multiplex PCR, and TCRdb kept only the in-frame ones, dropping some. The table shows approximately 210,000 clones, with 55% to 70% occurring only once. Sequencing used CD4+ T cells sorted from blood, obtained at week 4, from a patient treated with tofacitinib. Receptor source: a human donor with alopecia areata. Both conserved end residues are part of each CDR3. Fields, in order: D gene, V gene, J gene, clone size, CDR3 DNA, CDR3 protein. The D gene is left open where the match is weak. The size field is filled for only some rows; it gives once, few, many or a size class.

>-|TRBV29-1|TRBJ2-3|-
TGCAGCGTCCCCCTGGGGGATACGCAGTATTTT
CSVPLGDTQYF
>TRBD1|TRBV19|TRBJ1-5|few
TGTGCCACTCGGACAGGGGGACATCAGCCCCAGCATTTT
CATRTGGHQPQHF
>-|TRBV2|TRBJ1-6|-
TGTGCCAGCAGCCCGGACAATTCACCCCTCCACTTT
CASSPDNSPLHF
>-|TRBV29-1|TRBJ2-7|few
TGCAGCGTTGAAGATCAGGGGATGGTGGCCTACGAGCAGTACTTC
CSVEDQGMVAYEQYF
>TRBD2|TRBV5-1|TRBJ2-3|once
TGCGCCAGCAGCACGGGACTAGTCTTTTCAGATACGCAGTATTTT
CASSTGLVFSDTQYF
>-|TRBV30|TRBJ1-5|-
TGTGCCTGGAGTGTAGGACAGCGCAATCAGCCCCAGCATTTT
CAWSVGQRNQPQHF
>-|TRBV4-3|TRBJ1-3|-
TGCGCCAGCAGCCAAGATCTGGCTGTACTGAGTGGAAACACCATATATTTT
CASSQDLAVLSGNTIYF
>-|TRBV6-5|TRBJ2-2|-
TGTGCCAGCAGTTACTCCCGAGCCTCCGGCGGGGAGCTGTTTTTT
CASSYSRASGGELFF
>TRBD2|TRBV19|TRBJ2-3|-
TGTGCCAGTCGGGACTACCTCACAGATACGCAGTATTTT
CASRDYLTDTQYF
>TRBD1|TRBV6-5|TRBJ2-7|-
TGTGCCAGCGCGAGGGGGCTTGGAGAGCAGTACTTC
CASARGLGEQYF
>-|TRBV30|TRBJ1-2|-
TGTGCCTGGAGTGTACCGGGGGGCTACACCTTC
CAWSVPGGYTF
>TRBD1|TRBV29-1|TRBJ2-7|-
TGCAGCGGACAGGGTAAGGACTACGAGCAGTACTTC
CSGQGKDYEQYF
>-|TRBV27|TRBJ1-2|-
TGTGCCAGCAGACCCAGTATCGGACTTAACTATGGCTACACCTTC
CASRPSIGLNYGYTF
>TRBD1|TRBV19|TRBJ1-5|-
TGTGCCAGTACCAAGGTGACAGGGGGCGTTGGAGCTCAGCCCCAGCATTTT
CASTKVTGGVGAQPQHF
>TRBD1|TRBV7-2|TRBJ2-5|-
TGTGCCTCGTCACAGGGGACCCAAGAGACCCAGTACTTC
CASSQGTQETQYF
>-|TRBV14|TRBJ2-3|once
TGTGCCAGCAGCCAAGACCTGCGGGCTGGCACAGATACGCAGTATTTT
CASSQDLRAGTDTQYF
>TRBD2|TRBV5-8|TRBJ2-1|-
TGTGCCAGCAGCTTGGTGGCTAGCGGGGGGGATGAGCAGTTCTTC
CASSLVASGGDEQFF
>TRBD1|TRBV4-3|TRBJ1-2|once
TGCGCCAGCAGCCAAAACTCGGGACAGGGAACCGGCTACACCTTC
CASSQNSGQGTGYTF
>TRBD2|TRBV4-1|TRBJ2-7|-
TGCGCCAGCTCCCCAGAAGGGACGGGGGGGCAAGAGCAGTACTTC
CASSPEGTGGQEQYF
>TRBD1|TRBV29-1|TRBJ2-3|-
TGCAGCGTTGAAGATCGGTCCGACAGGGAAGCAGATACGCAGTATTTT
CSVEDRSDREADTQYF
>-|TRBV4-3|TRBJ2-7|-
TGCGCCAGCAGCCAACATACACAGGTACTGGGCGAGCAGTACTTC
CASSQHTQVLGEQYF
>-|TRBV5-6|TRBJ2-7|few
TGTGCCAGCAGCTTGAATCGGGTCTACGAGCAGTACTTC
CASSLNRVYEQYF
>-|TRBV2|TRBJ1-1|-
TGTGCCAGCAGTGAAGCAGGGTACACTGAAGCTTTCTTT
CASSEAGYTEAFF
>-|TRBV4-2|TRBJ1-2|-
TGTGCCAGCAGCCCCCTCGACAAAGATGGCTACACCTTC
CASSPLDKDGYTF
>TRBD2|TRBV7-2|TRBJ2-1|-
TGTGCCAGCAGCTTAGTGTCTAGCGGGGGGGCCGTGGAGTTCTTC
CASSLVSSGGAVEFF
>TRBD2|TRBV10-3|TRBJ2-1|-
TGTGCCATCAGCCTTAGCGGGGGGGACAATGAGCAGTTCTTC
CAISLSGGDNEQFF
>-|TRBV7-9|TRBJ2-5|-
TGTGCCAGCAGCGAAACCGGCGTGGGGGTGGGAGAGACCCAGTACTTC
CASSETGVGVGETQYF
>-|TRBV6-5|TRBJ1-3|-
TGTGCCAGCAGTTACTCGGGGTTCGGGGAGGGAAACACCATATATTTT
CASSYSGFGEGNTIYF
>TRBD1|TRBV5-4|TRBJ2-7|-
TGTGCCAGCAGCTCCAAGGGGGACAGGGCTGGCTACGAGCAGTACTTC
CASSSKGDRAGYEQYF
>-|TRBV19|TRBJ1-2|-
TGTGCCAGTAATACAGGGATCTATGGCTACACCTTC
CASNTGIYGYTF
>TRBD1|TRBV7-2|TRBJ2-7|-
TGTGCCAGCAGCTTTCAGGGGGCCTACGAGCAGTACTTC
CASSFQGAYEQYF
>TRBD2|TRBV5-1|TRBJ2-7|-
TGCGCCAGCAGCCCACTAGCGGGGTCCGCCTACGAGCAGTACTTC
CASSPLAGSAYEQYF
>-|TRBV25-1|TRBJ1-1|-
TGTGCCAGCAATTCCCTGTCAGCAGCGCGGGCTTTCTTT
CASNSLSAARAFF
>-|TRBV5-6|TRBJ2-6|-
TGTGCCAGCAGCTTTTTCTCTGGGGCCAACGTCCTGACTTTC
CASSFFSGANVLTF
>-|TRBV4-1|TRBJ1-2|-
TGCGCCAGCAGCCAAGGGTACACGGCTAACTATGGCTACACCTTC
CASSQGYTANYGYTF
>-|TRBV13|TRBJ2-4|-
TGTGCCAGCAGCTTAGAGGCGACCTCTAGAACAAACATTCAGTACTTC
CASSLEATSRTNIQYF
>-|TRBV18|TRBJ2-6|-
TGTGCCAGCTCCCCCCGGGGGGCCTCCTCTGGGGCCAACGTCCTGACTTTC
CASSPRGASSGANVLTF
>-|TRBV29-1|TRBJ2-7|-
TGCAGCGTTGTTAGGCTAGGAGGGGAGCAGTACTTC
CSVVRLGGEQYF
>-|TRBV7-9|TRBJ1-2|-
TGTGCCAGCAGCTTAGGGGCAGCCCCAGTGGGTGGCTACACCTTC
CASSLGAAPVGGYTF
>-|TRBV7-9|TRBJ2-4|-
TGTGCCAGCAGCTTAGCGTACGCCGGTGGAAACATTCAGTACTTC
CASSLAYAGGNIQYF
>TRBD1|TRBV27|TRBJ1-6|-
TGTGCCAGCAGTCCCTGGGGGACAGCTAATTCACCCCTCCACTTT
CASSPWGTANSPLHF
>-|TRBV6-6|TRBJ2-2|few
TGTGCCAGCAGAAACCCGGGGGTTCCCGGGGAGCTGTTTTTT
CASRNPGVPGELFF
>TRBD2|TRBV2|TRBJ2-1|-
TGTGCCAGCAGTGAAATGGAGCGGGGGATCTACAATGAGCAGTTCTTC
CASSEMERGIYNEQFF
>-|TRBV29-1|TRBJ1-1|-
TGCAGCGTTGCTCGAGAGAACACTGAAGCTTTCTTT
CSVARENTEAFF
>TRBD2|TRBV5-4|TRBJ2-7|-
TGTGCCAGCAGAAGCACCCGACTAGCCATCTCCTACGAGCAGTACTTC
CASRSTRLAISYEQYF
>-|TRBV9|TRBJ2-5|few
TGTGCCAGCAGCCCTCAGGGGGCTAGCGGGACCCAGTACTTC
CASSPQGASGTQYF
>-|TRBV6-5|TRBJ1-2|-
TGTGCCAGCAGGGAACTTAATGGCTACACCTTC
CASRELNGYTF
>-|TRBV2|TRBJ1-2|-
TGTGCCAGCAGGCCAGACGGGGAAGACTACACCTTC
CASRPDGEDYTF
>TRBD1|TRBV7-2|TRBJ2-3|-
TGTGCCAGCAGCTACGGACAGGCAGTTGCAGATACGCAGTATTTT
CASSYGQAVADTQYF